This T cell receptor (beta chain) was identified in a study of human T cells and chemical hapten exposure. Whole-study context: Patients, predominantly female, presented with alopecia areata, totalis or universalis.

This CDR3 has 14 residues. V was trimmed by 9 bases and J by 0 bases, leaving 14 bases between them. CDR1 MNHNY and CDR2 SVGAGI come from the germline V gene (reference sequence). Documented time point: patch test 3, about 24 weeks after DPC sensitization. This sample's treatment: therapeutic diphenylcyclopropenone sensitization with weekly scalp DPC. This clonotype was recorded at least ten times. The library put unique molecular identifiers onto individual cDNA molecules. TCRdb used MiXCR to reprocess the RACE reads, holding one entry per CDR3 protein. The data hold 95,000 to 150,000 distinct CDR3 sequences, with 11% observed a single time.

This chain connects TRBV6-6 to TRBJ1-1; D remains unclear. The specimen comprised whole blood, sampled in connection with sensitization to the hapten diphenylcyclopropenone (DPC). This receptor was identified in a woman aged 45-59 years with alopecia areata. Some clones in this sample may be carry-over from other donors' samples. CDR3 DNA sequence: TGTGCCAGTTCCTCCGGCATCATGAACACTGAAGCTTTCTTT. Protein sequence: CASSSGIMNTEAFF.